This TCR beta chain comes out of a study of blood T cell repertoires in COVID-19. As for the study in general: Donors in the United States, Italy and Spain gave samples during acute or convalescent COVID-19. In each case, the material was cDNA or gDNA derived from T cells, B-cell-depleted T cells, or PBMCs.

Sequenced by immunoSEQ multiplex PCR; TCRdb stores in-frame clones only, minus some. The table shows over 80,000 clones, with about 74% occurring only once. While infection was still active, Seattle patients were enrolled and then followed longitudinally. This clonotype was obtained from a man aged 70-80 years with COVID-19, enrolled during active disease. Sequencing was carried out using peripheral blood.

CDR3: CASSKGTSGNEQFF. DNA of the CDR3: TGTGCCAGCAGCAAGGGGACTAGCGGCAATGAGCAGTTCTTC. This rearrangement joins TRBV11-3 to TRBJ2-1; 11 nucleotides agree with TRBD2. CDR3 size: 14 residues. J gave up 6 bases and V 5 bases, and 3 bases lay outside the gene matches. Germline V gene data show CDR1 as SGHNT and CDR2 as YENEEA.